The T cell receptor (beta chain) described here comes from a study of blood T cell repertoires in COVID-19. Study details: Material from acute and convalescent COVID-19 was sourced from the United States, Italy and Spain. Nucleic acid was either cDNA or gDNA, and it came from T cells, B-cell-depleted T cells, or PBMCs.

Authors' processing steps: It was from reference gene primer amplification that nucleated cell counts were estimated. Clones were read by immunoSEQ multiplex PCR, and TCRdb kept only the in-frame ones, dropping some. D and trimming come from the DNA, and the V and J calls and clone size come from that table. The sample carries about 240,000 clones, 75% to 85% recorded once. The germline V and J ends were trimmed by 0 bases and 0 bases, with 9 bases remaining between them. Germline lookup yields CDR1 MNHNY and CDR2 SVGAGI (reference sequence). The CDR3 loop spans 15 amino acids. The J gene is TRBJ2-7, the V gene TRBV6-6, with TRBD1 as a possible D gene (6 bases). This clonotype was sampled from a woman aged 60-70 years with active or convalescent COVID-19. Sequenced material: peripheral blood. CDR3 sequence: CASSYSLQGSYEQYF. DNA of the CDR3: TGTGCCAGCAGTTACTCGCTACAGGGCTCCTACGAGCAGTACTTC.